This T cell receptor beta chain appears in the sequencing data of a study of blood T cell repertoires in COVID-19. Using immunoSEQ multiplex PCR, the repertoire was profiled, and TCRdb retains in-frame clones only, with some absent. Of about 140,000 clones in the sample, approximately 80% were seen once. CDR1 and CDR2 from the germline V gene are SGHRS and YFSETQ. The CDR3 is made up of 13 amino acids. V was clipped by 0 bases and J by 4 bases, with 5 bases between them. V and J are TRBV5-1 and TRBJ1-3; D gene uncertain. The sequenced sample consisted of peripheral blood. The source is a woman aged 80 or over in a cohort sampled during active or convalescent COVID-19. The CDR3 nucleotides are TGCGCCAGCAGCTTGGTATCGGGAAACACCATATATTTT. This encodes CASSLVSGNTIYF.